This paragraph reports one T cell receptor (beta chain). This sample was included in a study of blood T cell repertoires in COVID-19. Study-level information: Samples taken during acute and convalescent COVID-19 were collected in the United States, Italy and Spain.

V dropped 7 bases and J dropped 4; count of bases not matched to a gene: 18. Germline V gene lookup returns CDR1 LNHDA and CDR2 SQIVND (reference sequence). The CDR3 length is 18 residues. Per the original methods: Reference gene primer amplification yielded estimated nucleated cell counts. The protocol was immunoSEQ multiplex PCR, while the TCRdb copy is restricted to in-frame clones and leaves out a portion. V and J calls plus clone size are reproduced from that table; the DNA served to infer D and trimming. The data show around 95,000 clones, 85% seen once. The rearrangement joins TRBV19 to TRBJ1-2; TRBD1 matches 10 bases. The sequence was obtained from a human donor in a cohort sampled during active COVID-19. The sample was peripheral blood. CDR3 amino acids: CASTLYAGTGVTVYGYTF. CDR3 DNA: TGTGCCAGTACCCTATACGCCGGGACAGGGGTAACGGTCTATGGCTACACCTTC.